This T cell receptor beta chain was obtained from a study of T cells in Graves' hyperthyroidism and ophthalmopathy. In its sample, this clonotype was seen many times. Authors of the study amplified TCR beta CDR3 regions from RNA transcripts. HTBI primers were the set used in a first-round RT-PCR of the TCR CDR3. MiXCR was run by TCRdb on the multiplex PCR reads, yielding one entry per CDR3 protein. The sample contains hundreds of thousands of distinct CDR3 sequences, roughly 13% of which appear only once. CDR1 and CDR2 (germline): LNHDA, SQIVND (reference sequence). The CDR3 consists of 14 residues. Trimming left V 7 bases short and J 1 base short, with 13 bases between.

The sample comprised blood. V gene TRBV19 combines with J gene TRBJ1-1; D is unclear. The clonotype was recovered from a woman between 35 and 50 years old with Graves' ophthalmopathy. The CDR3 DNA sequence: TGTGCCAGTAAATATCGGGAAAGGAACACTGAAGCTTTCTTT. Its protein product is CASKYRERNTEAFF. The variable domain in full, completed from reference TRBV19 and TRBJ1-1, reads DGGITQSPKYLFRKEGQNVTLSCEQNLNHDAMYWYRQDPGQGLRLIYYSQIVNDFQKGDIAEGYSVSREKKESFPLTVTSAQKNPTAFYLCASKYRERNTEAFFGQGTRLTVV.